A single sample is the source of the 30 T cell receptor beta chains below, sequenced in a study of T cells in Graves' hyperthyroidism and ophthalmopathy. TCR beta CDR3 sequences were amplified from RNA transcripts. HTBI primers were used for first-round RT-PCR of the TCR CDR3. Each CDR3 protein gets one entry after TCRdb re-called the multiplex PCR reads with MiXCR. The profile shows under 750,000 distinct CDR3 sequences, roughly a sixth of them singletons. What was sequenced was blood. These receptors were collected from a woman aged 50 to 60 with Graves' hyperthyroidism that later progressed to Graves' ophthalmopathy.

This clonotype was recorded many times. The chain recombines TRBV11-1 with TRBJ1-5; D call uncertain. Germline-derived CDR1 and CDR2 are SGHAT and FQDESV (reference sequence). The V end was cut by 1 base, the J end by 5 bases, with 12 bases between. The CDR3 is 15 amino acids. The CDR3 bases are TGTGCCAGCAGCTTAGGGCCAGAGAGCGATCAGCCCCAGCATTTT. It translates to CASSLGPESDQPQHF.

The table lists this clonotype with a few counts. The chain is built from TRBV12-3 or TRBV12-4 and TRBJ2-7; 9 nucleotides match TRBD2. V was clipped by 4 bases and J by 4 bases; unmatched bases: 8. The CDR3 loop spans 15 amino acids. For the CDR3, the DNA is TGTGCCAGCAGTTATGGGACTAGCCTCGGGTACGAGCAGTACTTC. It yields the protein CASSYGTSLGYEQYF.

This clonotype was seen a handful of times. This chain uses TRBV7-9 with TRBJ1-3, with D possibly matching TRBD1 (5 bases). Germline values: CDR1 SEHNR, CDR2 FQNEAQ (reference sequence). The V end lost 5 bases, the J end lost 4 bases, and 18 bases lay between the germline ends. The CDR3 contains 16 residues. CDR3 amino acids: CASSPTTGTTGNTIYF. For the CDR3, the DNA is TGTGCCAGCAGCCCCACAACCGGGACTACAGGAAACACCATATATTTT.

J is TRBJ2-3 and V is TRBV4-2, with D maybe TRBD1 (5 bases). Looked up from germline, CDR1 is LGHNA and CDR2 is YNFKEQ. The V and J ends lost 5 bases and 0 bases respectively, with 12 bases between them. The CDR3 consists of 15 residues. CDR3 loop: CASSWGLSSTDTQYF. CDR3 nucleotide sequence: TGTGCCAGCAGCTGGGGCCTCTCTAGCACAGATACGCAGTATTTT.

V usage is TRBV20-1 and J usage is TRBJ1-2, with D perhaps TRBD1 (6 bases). The germline V and J ends were trimmed by 0 bases and 7 bases, with 15 bases remaining between them. Germline V gene sequence: CDR1 DFQATT, CDR2 SNEGSKA (reference sequence). The CDR3 consists of 14 residues. The CDR3 region is CSARDRGTRFGYTF. CDR3 in DNA: TGCAGTGCTAGAGATAGGGGGACGAGGTTTGGCTACACCTTC.

A few counts support this clonotype. The chain combines TRBV4-3 with TRBJ1-1; no firm D call. Trimming took 0 bases from V and 1 from J, leaving 9 bases between them. The CDR3 is made up of 15 amino acids. Germline lookup yields CDR1 LGHNA and CDR2 YSLEER. CDR3: CASSQDSTQNTEAFF. The CDR3 nucleotides are TGCGCCAGCAGCCAAGATTCGACACAGAACACTGAAGCTTTCTTT.

This clonotype has more than one count but fewer than ten. The chain joins TRBV9 to TRBJ2-4; maybe TRBD1 (5 bases). The germline V gene encodes CDR1 SGDLS and CDR2 YYNGEE. Trimming took off 3 bases at V and 0 bases at J, with 10 bases between the two ends. The CDR3 runs 15 residues. This chain's CDR3 is CASSETALAKNIQYF. Here the CDR3 DNA reads TGTGCCAGCAGCGAGACAGCTCTAGCCAAAAACATTCAGTACTTC.

This clonotype was observed a few times. This chain links TRBV20-1 with TRBJ2-7; D is undetermined. V lost 3 bases, J lost 3 bases, and 12 bases lay in between. This CDR3 region has 13 residues. Germline V gene sequence: CDR1 DFQATT, CDR2 SNEGSKA (reference sequence). CDR3 bases: TGCAGTGCTAGGTTCGTTGGCAGCTACGAGCAGTACTTC. Protein: CSARFVGSYEQYF.

The V gene is TRBV18, the J gene TRBJ1-4, with D possibly being TRBD1 (5 bases). The CDR3 extends over 15 amino acids. Germline V gene data show CDR1 as KGHSH and CDR2 as LQKENI. V dropped 3 bases and J dropped 8 bases, with 16 bases sitting between them. The CDR3: CASSPNVGGEEKLFF. The CDR3 DNA follows: TGTGCCAGCTCACCCAACGTGGGGGGTGAGGAAAAACTGTTTTTT. The whole variable domain, filled in from reference TRBV18 and TRBJ1-4, reads NAGVMQNPRHLVRRRGQEARLRCSPMKGHSHVYWYRQLPEEGLKFMVYLQKENIIDESGMPKERFSAEFPKEGPSILRIQQVVRGDSAAYFCASSPNVGGEEKLFFGSGTQLSVL.

This chain joins TRBV4-1 and TRBJ2-3; the D gene could be TRBD1 or TRBD2 (5 bases each). Germline CDR1 and CDR2: MGHRA and YSYEKL. The CDR3 totals 16 residues. V was trimmed by 0 bases and J by 2 bases, leaving 12 bases between them. The chain's CDR3 is CASSQDVGDLTDTQYF. CDR3 DNA sequence: TGCGCCAGCAGCCAAGATGTCGGGGACCTCACAGATACGCAGTATTTT.

This clonotype was detected many times. The chain carries TRBV12-3 or TRBV12-4 and TRBJ1-4, with 8 bases fitting TRBD1. The length of the CDR3 is 20 residues. V lost 5 bases to trimming and J lost 0 bases; unmatched junction nucleotides: 17. The CDR3 reads CASSGGGGQGGAATNEKLFF. Written as DNA, the CDR3 is TGTGCCAGCAGTGGGGGCGGCGGACAGGGTGGCGCAGCAACTAATGAAAAACTGTTTTTT.

The rearrangement joins TRBV11-2 to TRBJ1-3; D call uncertain. V was shortened by 5 bases and J by 0 bases, with 14 bases between the two germline ends. The CDR3 covers 16 residues. CDR1 and CDR2 (germline): SGHAT, FQNNGV. CDR3 protein: CASSHIAEHSGNTIYF. CDR3 sequence (DNA): TGTGCCAGCAGCCATATTGCAGAGCACTCTGGAAACACCATATATTTT. Combining the CDR3 with reference TRBV11-2 and TRBJ1-3 gives the whole variable domain EAGVAQSPRYKIIEKRQSVAFWCNPISGHATLYWYQQILGQGPKLLIQFQNNGVVDDSQLPKDRFSAERLKGVDSTLKIQPAKLEDSAVYLCASSHIAEHSGNTIYFGEGSWLTVV.

Ten or more counts support this clonotype. The rearrangement links TRBV11-2 to TRBJ2-7; D unclear. The V gene lost 6 bases and the J gene lost 4 bases, with 7 bases spanning the gap. This CDR3 has 11 residues. Looked up from germline, CDR1 is SGHAT and CDR2 is FQNNGV. The CDR3 coding sequence is TGTGCCAGCAGGGACCCTTACGAGCAGTACTTC. This gives the protein CASRDPYEQYF.

The table lists this clonotype with many counts. V gene TRBV2 combines with J gene TRBJ1-5; 9 bases align to TRBD1. V gave up 9 bases and J gave up 2 bases; unmatched junction bases: 5. The CDR3 consists of 14 residues. The germline V gene has CDR1 SNHLY and CDR2 FYNNEI. The CDR3 here is CASKQGAGNQPQHF. The CDR3 region has the DNA TGTGCCAGTAAACAGGGGGCCGGCAATCAGCCCCAGCATTTT.

The chain employs TRBV10-2 and TRBJ2-1, with D possibly being TRBD2 (7 bases). Germline CDR1 is WSHSY and CDR2 is SAAADI. The CDR3 contains 15 residues. Trimming left V 2 bases short and J 2 bases short, with 10 bases between. The chain's CDR3 is CASSEGGGPYNEQFF. CDR3 DNA: TGCGCCAGCAGTGAGGGGGGGGGGCCCTACAATGAGCAGTTCTTC.

The chain combines TRBV27 with TRBJ2-3; D is perhaps TRBD1 or TRBD2 (5 bases each). Germline-derived CDR1 and CDR2 are MNHEY and SMNVEV (reference sequence). Between the trimmed V and J ends, which lost 6 bases and 0 bases, there was a span of 13 bases. This CDR3 is built from 15 residues. The DNA of the CDR3 is TGTGCCAGCAGAACCGGGACGGTCAGCACAGATACGCAGTATTTT. It translates to CASRTGTVSTDTQYF.

Concerning this clonotype itself: With a much larger clone just one base away, this may be a read error. As DNA, the CDR3 is TGTGCCAGCGGGCTTACAGAAAACACTGAAGCTTTCTTT. It codes for CASGLTENTEAFF. V usage is TRBV2 and J usage is TRBJ1-1; D remains unclear. Germline CDR1 reads SNHLY; CDR2 reads FYNNEI. The V end lost 8 bases, the J end lost 2 bases, and 12 bases lay between the germline ends. CDR3 length: 13 residues. Full variable domain (remainder filled in from reference TRBV2 and TRBJ1-1): EPEVTQTPSHQVTQMGQEVILRCVPISNHLYFYWYRQILGQKVEFLVSFYNNEISEKSEIFDDQFSVERPDGSNFTLKIRSTKLEDSAMYFCASGLTENTEAFFGQGTRLTVV.

Turning to this clonotype: The germline gene is not matched at one end of the junction; a read error may be the cause. The chain links TRBV29-1 to TRBJ2-1; a possible D gene is TRBD2 (6 bases). Germline V gives CDR1 SQVTM, CDR2 ANQGSEA. The CDR3 contains 15 residues. The DNA for the CDR3 is TGCAGCATTGAATTGGGGCTAGCGAGATTAAATGAGCAGTTCTTC. It yields the protein CSIELGLARLNEQFF.

The chain couples TRBV29-1 to TRBJ2-2; no firm D call. The CDR3 sequence is 16 residues long. CDR1 SQVTM and CDR2 ANQGSEA come from the germline V gene. Trimming removed 0 bases from V and 0 bases from J, with 11 bases in between. The CDR3 here is CSVEEGNRPNTGELFF. CDR3 nucleotide sequence: TGCAGCGTTGAAGAGGGAAACAGACCGAACACCGGGGAGCTGTTTTTT.

This clonotype was seen a handful of times. V gene TRBV6-1 combines with J gene TRBJ2-3; D perhaps matches TRBD2 (5 bases). Germline-derived CDR1 and CDR2 are MNHNS and SASEGT. Trimming cost V 5 bases and J 1 base, with 13 bases left between them. The CDR3 contains 15 residues. The CDR3 loop is CASSPQDWGTDTQYF. CDR3 bases: TGTGCCAGCAGTCCCCAGGACTGGGGCACAGATACGCAGTATTTT.

This clonotype was recorded many times. The rearrangement links TRBV6-2 or TRBV6-3 to TRBJ1-5; D is unresolved. The CDR3 contains 16 residues. Trimming left V 4 bases short and J 2 bases short, with 15 bases between. The germline V gene encodes CDR1 MNHEY and CDR2 SVGEGT. CDR3 region: CASSWTGILGNQPQHF. The CDR3 coding sequence is TGTGCCAGCAGTTGGACCGGCATATTGGGCAATCAGCCCCAGCATTTT.

This clonotype was seen a few times. The genes are TRBV5-1 and TRBJ2-5; D might be TRBD2 (7 bases). V was pared by 1 base and J by 5 bases, with 15 bases between. Germline loops: CDR1 SGHRS, CDR2 YFSETQ. This CDR3 region has 15 residues. The CDR3 DNA follows: TGCGCCAGCAGCTTGTTCATCGGGGGGCAGGAGACCCAGTACTTC. Its protein product is CASSLFIGGQETQYF.

The rearrangement joins TRBV6-1 to TRBJ2-1; D is uncertain. The ends were cut back, 7 bases at V and 4 bases at J, with 8 bases in the middle. This CDR3 is 12 amino acids long. Germline CDR1 and CDR2: MNHNS and SASEGT. The CDR3 DNA is TGTGCCAGCACCGAATCATACAATGAGCAGTTCTTC. Residues: CASTESYNEQFF.

This clonotype was counted ten times or more. The chain joins TRBV12-3 or TRBV12-4 to TRBJ1-5; maybe TRBD1 (5 bases). V lost 3 bases to trimming and J lost 2 bases, with 14 bases between them. The CDR3 has 16 residues. The CDR3 nucleotides are TGTGCCAGCAGTTTCGGTACGGGGGTGGGCAATCAGCCCCAGCATTTT. Encoded protein: CASSFGTGVGNQPQHF.

This clonotype was observed a few times. For the CDR3, the DNA is TGTGCCAGCAGGCACCAGGGGAGCAATCAGCCCCAGCATTTT. Protein: CASRHQGSNQPQHF. V is TRBV6-5 and J is TRBJ1-5; D perhaps matches TRBD1 (6 bases). V lost 6 bases and J lost 1, with 10 bases in between. Germline V CDR1 and CDR2: MNHEY, SVGAGI. The CDR3 has 14 residues.

There are a few counts of this clonotype. The V call is TRBV6-1, the J call TRBJ1-4, with unresolved D. Deletions cut 7 bases from V and 5 bases from J, with 11 bases between. This CDR3 is built from 13 residues. Germline V lookup: CDR1 MNHNS, CDR2 SASEGT. CDR3 nucleotides: TGTGCCAGCAAACTTGGACCAAATGAAAAACTGTTTTTT. Translating it yields CASKLGPNEKLFF.

There are a few counts of this clonotype. DNA of the CDR3: TGTGCCAGCAGCCAGGCCATCGGACAGGGGGTGAGAACTGAAGCTTTCTTT. This encodes CASSQAIGQGVRTEAFF. The V and J genes are TRBV14 and TRBJ1-1, with 10 bases fitting TRBD1. V was pared by 3 bases and J by 5 bases, with 12 bases of the junction left unmatched. The germline CDR1 and CDR2 sequences are SGHDN and FVKESK. The CDR3 loop spans 17 amino acids. The variable domain in full, with the rest retrieved from reference TRBV14 and TRBJ1-1, is EAGVTQFPSHSVIEKGQTVTLRCDPISGHDNLYWYRRVMGKEIKFLLHFVKESKQDESGMPNNRFLAERTGGTYSTLKVQPAELEDSGVYFCASSQAIGQGVRTEAFFGQGTRLTVV.

A remark on this clonotype: This clone may be a read error of a much larger clone one base away. The V and J genes are TRBV6-2 or TRBV6-3 and TRBJ1-1; TRBD1 is a possible D gene (6 bases). Germline loops: CDR1 MNHEY, CDR2 SVGEGT. The CDR3 covers 13 residues. The CDR3 DNA sequence: TGTGCCAGCAACGGGGGCCCGGGGACTGGAGCTTTCTTT. It translates to CASNGGPGTGAFF.

This clonotype was detected only a few times. V and J are TRBV5-4 and TRBJ2-4, with TRBD1 identical over 7 bases. Losses at the gene ends were 4 bases for V and 2 bases for J; bases not matched to a gene: 6. The CDR3 contains 15 residues. Germline V lookup: CDR1 SGHNT, CDR2 YYREEE (reference sequence). The CDR3 nucleotides read TGTGCCAGCAGCGCCGGACAGGTTTCCAAAAACATTCAGTACTTC. Protein: CASSAGQVSKNIQYF.

This clonotype has ten or more counts. The chain is built from TRBV2 and TRBJ1-1; 9 positions match TRBD1. CDR1 and CDR2 (germline): SNHLY, FYNNEI. After removal of 4 bases from V and 1 base from J, the junction contained 7 bases not matched to a gene. The CDR3 has 16 residues. The CDR3 DNA reads as TGTGCCAGCAGTGCCGGGACAGGGATCAGGAACACTGAAGCTTTCTTT. It encodes CASSAGTGIRNTEAFF.